This passage covers 13 T cell receptor beta chains from one sample sequenced in a study of spatial heterogeneity in lung cancer. Each CDR3 protein is one row after TCRdb ran MiXCR on the 5' RACE reads. The sample contains approximately 12,000 distinct CDR3 sequences, roughly an eighth of which appear only once. Time point given: sample taken at primary tumor resection. TCRs were sequenced from unsorted whole RNA of tumor, nontumor lung or PBMC. The sample here was PBMCs, taken at surgery. The receptors here all came from a female donor with early-stage non-small cell lung cancer.

There are many counts of this clonotype. V gene TRBV11-2 combines with J gene TRBJ2-1; TRBD2 matches at 12 bases. The V gene end was trimmed by 5 bases and the J gene end by 9 bases; junction bases not matched to a gene: 8. CDR1 and CDR2 from the germline V gene are SGHAT and FQNNGV. The CDR3 runs 15 residues. The CDR3: CASSPPSGGAVEQFF. DNA of the CDR3: TGTGCCAGCAGCCCCCCTAGCGGGGGGGCCGTTGAGCAGTTCTTC.

The rearrangement joins TRBV7-8 to TRBJ2-7; tentative D call: TRBD1 (6 bases). V lost 5 bases to trimming and J lost 4 bases, with 9 bases between them. CDR1 SGHVS and CDR2 FQNEAQ come from the germline V gene. CDR3 length equals 12 residues. This CDR3 is CASSLQGYEQYF. The CDR3 DNA sequence: TGTGCCAGCAGCCTACAGGGATACGAGCAGTACTTC.

This clonotype is labeled as medium-sized (0.01 to 0.1%). The rearrangement joins TRBV4-1 to TRBJ1-5; D is possibly TRBD1 (5 bases). Germline V CDR1 and CDR2: MGHRA, YSYEKL. CDR3 length: 16 amino acids. Trimming cost V 1 base and J 4 bases, with 14 bases left between them. CDR3 protein: CASSQVEGVLNQPQHF. The CDR3 DNA reads TGCGCCAGCAGCCAAGTGGAAGGGGTTTTAAATCAGCCCCAGCATTTT.

The J gene is TRBJ2-5, the V gene TRBV6-2 or TRBV6-3, with 10 bases lining up with TRBD2. This CDR3 contains 16 residues. Looked up from germline, CDR1 is MNHEY and CDR2 is SVGEGT. V lost 4 bases, J lost 3 bases, and 8 bases stayed unmatched. In DNA form, the CDR3 reads TGTGCCAGCAGTTTAAGGGGTAGCGGGGGGAAAGAGACCCAGTACTTC. Translating gives CASSLRGSGGKETQYF.

This clonotype has at least ten counts. The rearrangement uses TRBV6-4 and TRBJ2-5; a weak D match, TRBD1 (5 bases). V was pared by 4 bases and J by 5 bases, with 17 bases between. The CDR3 totals 15 residues. Germline CDR1 MRHNA, CDR2 SNTAGT. The CDR3 here is CASSAVGRAGETQYF. The CDR3 DNA sequence: TGTGCCAGCAGTGCGGTTGGCAGGGCAGGGGAGACCCAGTACTTC.

This clonotype has a handful of counts. The chain carries TRBV5-1 and TRBJ2-1; a weak D match, TRBD1 (6 bases). The V and J ends lost 6 bases and 4 bases respectively, with 20 bases between them. Germline values: CDR1 SGHRS, CDR2 YFSETQ. This CDR3 comprises 16 residues. CDR3 sequence reads: CASTVSTGTFYNEQFF. Here the CDR3 DNA reads TGCGCCAGCACTGTCAGCACAGGGACCTTTTACAATGAGCAGTTCTTC.

The chain joins TRBV7-8 to TRBJ1-4; 11 positions agree with TRBD1. Trimming removed 5 bases from V and 8 bases from J; junction bases left unmatched: 4. The germline CDR1 and CDR2 sequences are SGHVS and FQNEAQ. The CDR3 covers 14 residues. The CDR3 bases are TGTGCCAGCAGCATAGGACAGGGGGCAGAAAAACTGTTTTTT. Its translation: CASSIGQGAEKLFF.

By share, this clonotype ranks as medium-sized. The chain links TRBV5-1 to TRBJ1-1, with D possibly being TRBD1 (5 bases). CDR1 SGHRS and CDR2 YFSETQ come from the germline V gene. The CDR3 length is 13 residues. Trimming pared 3 bases from V and 7 bases from J, leaving 13 bases between. The DNA for the CDR3 is TGCGCCAGCAGCTCGGGACTTGAGGGTGAAGCTTTCTTT. This sequence encodes CASSSGLEGEAFF.

This chain connects TRBV7-9 to TRBJ1-1; TRBD1 might be the D (6 bases). The length of the CDR3 is 12 residues. Trimming took off 5 bases at V and 8 bases at J, with 12 bases between the two ends. The germline gives CDR1 SEHNR, CDR2 FQNEAQ (reference sequence). The CDR3 is CASSQGQTEAFF. The CDR3 DNA reads as TGTGCCAGCAGCCAAGGACAGACAGAAGCTTTCTTT. Full variable domain (rest looked up from reference TRBV7-9 and TRBJ1-1): DTGVSQNPRHKITKRGQNVTFRCDPISEHNRLYWYRQTLGQGPEFLTYFQNEAQLEKSRLLSDRFSAERPKGSFSTLEIQRTEQGDSAMYLCASSQGQTEAFFGQGTRLTVV.

This clonotype was counted ten times or more. V gene TRBV5-1 combines with J gene TRBJ1-2; D ambiguous. Trimming took 1 base from V and 4 from J, leaving 14 bases between them. CDR3 length: 15 amino acids. Germline V lookup: CDR1 SGHRS, CDR2 YFSETQ. The DNA for the CDR3 is TGCGCCAGCAGCTTGTCTACAGACTTAACCTATGGCTACACCTTC. This encodes CASSLSTDLTYGYTF.

In its sample, this clonotype ranks as medium-sized (0.01 to 0.1%). This chain joins TRBV28 and TRBJ2-7; D assignment may be TRBD1 or TRBD2 (6 bases each). CDR1 MDHEN and CDR2 SYDVKM come from the germline V gene. There are 17 residues in the CDR3. The V gene lost 6 bases and the J gene lost 0 bases, with 21 bases spanning the gap. The CDR3 spells CASRTPSGDLSSYEQYF. DNA of the CDR3: TGTGCCAGCAGAACCCCCTCAGGGGACTTGAGCTCCTACGAGCAGTACTTC.

By share of the sample, this clonotype is medium-sized. The V and J genes are TRBV21-1 and TRBJ1-2. TRBV21-1 is a pseudogene locus. This CDR3 has 13 amino acids. CDR3 sequence: CASRSTANYGYTF. In nucleotides, the CDR3 is TGTGCCAGCAGGTCGACAGCGAACTATGGCTACACCTTC.

This clonotype has at least ten counts. The chain is built from TRBV5-5 and TRBJ2-2; D ambiguous. This CDR3 is built from 13 residues. Germline V gene data show CDR1 as SGHKS and CDR2 as YYEKEE (reference sequence). Trimming cost V 1 base and J 7 bases, with 8 bases left between them. Here the CDR3 DNA reads TGTGCCAGCAGCTTGAGGGTGGGCGGGGAGCTGTTTTTT. This codes for CASSLRVGGELFF.